This TCR beta chain was identified in a study of cytomegalovirus exposure and HLA in healthy donors. The primer mix had 60 Vbeta and 13 Jbeta primers. Produced via immunoSEQ multiplex PCR; TCRdb's table is partial and in-frame only. The table records around 140,000 clones, over 60% of them present only once. This CDR3 has 14 amino acids. Trimming took 8 bases from V and 4 from J; bases not matched to a gene: 8. Germline V lookup: CDR1 MNHNS, CDR2 SASEGT. Whole-study findings and limits: It was taken for granted in presence/absence analyses that sequencing depth across donors was roughly uniform. Some V segments could not be told apart, so they were left out, TRBV6-2 and TRBV6-3 among them. Available immune exposure information was restricted to CMV serostatus only. In a later analysis, TCR beta V- and J-gene trimming was associated with a missense DCLRE1C variant.

Details on this clone: Its antigen is unidentified.

The receptor's source is a woman aged 60-70 years in good health and CMV-seronegative. Sequenced: PBMCs. V is TRBV6-1 and J is TRBJ2-3; 8 bases match TRBD1. The CDR3 spells CASGGQGVADTQYF. The DNA for the CDR3 is TGTGCCAGCGGAGGACAGGGTGTCGCAGATACGCAGTATTTT.